Reported below is one TCR beta chain. Its antigen is unknown. Base quality data are lacking; no much larger clone is found one base away. These data are taken from a study of memory CD4+ T cells and cytomegalovirus serostatus (dated by TCRdb to about 2019). A note on the overall study: The roughly 33 healthy Belgian adults in the cohort included 9 who were CMV seropositive and 24 who were CMV seronegative. To replicate a published TCR-based CMV serostatus classifier, the researchers sequenced the CD4+ memory TCRbeta repertoires of a Belgian cohort whose cytomegalovirus serostatus was known. General conclusions and limits of the study: Only CD4+CD45RO+ memory cells were sequenced, unlike the original study, which covered naive and memory CD4+ and CD8+ populations. On the Belgian cohort, the classifier based on the original framework reached a median bootstrapped AUC of about 0.95, with a 95% CI of 0.76-1.00. The results were interpreted as suggesting that the CMV-associated TCR signature is largely present in the CD4+ memory repertoire. For CMV serostatus prediction, a median bootstrapped AUC of 0.95 was reached with the original framework, and a median bootstrapped AUC of about 0.89 was reached with a US-trained random forest. Among the 150 to 200 previously reported CMV-associated TCRbeta sequences, some 70 showed up in the CD4+ memory repertoires, with each one found in between one and five individuals.

Genomic DNA was extracted from sorted cells with the Quick-DNA Microprep Kit. Amplification of TCRbeta DNA was done with the immunoSEQ hsTCRbeta kit, following the protocol from the manufacturer. An Illumina MiSeq instrument was used to sequence the TCRbeta libraries. The source study handled its data this way. Removing out-of-frame sequences left about 2,300,000 distinct TCRbeta sequences, an average of approximately 65,000 per individual. Each individual was scored using the number of 150 to 200 previously reported CMV-associated TCRbeta sequences that the individual carried and the total number of productive distinct TCRbeta sequences. A beta-binomial model was reimplemented in Python, and scikit-learn random forests with default parameters were trained on data from the US cohort. Classifier performance on the Belgian cohort was summarized as median AUC with percentile confidence intervals over 10,000 bootstrap iterations. The table comes from immuneACCESS by way of TCRdb, which keeps in-frame sequences with V and J called. Part of the clones is missing from these tables; in studies checked, under half for an unresolved V gene and the rest for unknown reasons. V and J calls plus clone size are reproduced from that table; the DNA served to infer D and trimming. The sample yields about 92,000 clones; 80% were counted once. In total, the top ten clones hold 3.6% of the sample.

Single viable CD3+CD4+CD8-CD45RO+ cells were sorted as memory CD4+ T cells on a FACSAria II. CMV serostatus was assessed using a Roche Elecsys assay, by which serum IgG against CMV pp150, pp28, p38 and p52 was detected. Following thawing, total CD4+ T cells were enriched through positive selection using CD4 magnetic microbeads. Samples originated from another study that specifically interrogated the CD4+ T cell memory repertoire. Following standard operating procedures, peripheral blood mononuclear cells were isolated and cryopreserved, while serum was kept at -80 degrees C. The staining used CD3-PerCP (BW264/56), CD4-APC (RPA-T4), CD45RO-PE (UCHT1) and CD8-Pacific Orange (3B5) antibodies, and Sytox blue was used to exclude non-viable cells. Its CDR3 holds 15 amino acids, cysteine through phenylalanine. The retained sequence is limited to the CDR3, 45 bases, with the frame set at the first base. CDR1 and CDR2 (SGHRS, YFSETQ) derive from the germline V gene. V trim: 4 bases; J trim: 5 bases; unmatched bases: 9.

The source of this sequence is an adult in good health and CMV-seropositive. The sequence links TRBV5-1 to TRBJ2-5; 9 bases in between match TRBD1. The specimen sequenced was memory CD4+ T cells from blood. The DNA is as follows: TGCGCCAGCAGCCCACAGGGGGCCACCGGGGAGACCCAGTACTTC. Translation gives CASSPQGATGETQYF.